Presented here are 32 T cell receptor beta chains from one specimen sequenced in a study of OX40 agonist ivuxolimab in advanced cancers. The library was prepared using the immunoSEQ multiplex PCR assay. TCRdb stores this immuneACCESS table with in-frame sequences only. Part of the clones is absent; in the studies checked, under half of the shortfall reflects unresolved V genes, and no reason is known for the rest. This sample gives about 110,000 clones in total; 85% to 95% of them show up just once. Of the sample, roughly 1.2% falls within the top ten clones. Sample: CD4+ or CD8+ T cells sorted from blood, taken in a trial of the OX40 agonist ivuxolimab. All receptors derive from an adult with an advanced solid tumor such as melanoma, head and neck, liver or kidney cancer.

This rearrangement joins TRBV7-2 to TRBJ1-2, with 8 bases lining up with TRBD1. V lost 6 bases and J lost 3; bases outside the gene matches: 3. The germline V gene encodes CDR1 SGHTA and CDR2 FQGNSA. CDR3 length: 13 residues. The CDR3 here is CASRVTGDYGYTF. CDR3 nucleotide sequence: TGTGCCAGCAGGGTGACAGGGGACTATGGCTACACCTTC.

This clone was recorded once. The CDR3 sequence: CASSLFLEMDSGYTF. The CDR3 DNA is TGCGCCAGCAGCTTGTTTCTGGAAATGGATTCTGGCTACACCTTC. V gene TRBV5-1 combines with J gene TRBJ1-2; D is uncertain. Germline V CDR1 and CDR2: SGHRS, YFSETQ. Between the trimmed V and J ends, which lost 1 base and 7 bases, there was a span of 17 bases. The CDR3 spans 15 residues.

The chain joins TRBV5-1 to TRBJ1-2; 10 bases are shared with TRBD1. Trimming cost V 0 bases and J 6 bases; bases outside gene matches: 2. Germline V gene sequence: CDR1 SGHRS, CDR2 YFSETQ. This CDR3 contains 14 residues. CDR3 residues: CASSLAGTGDGYTF. Here the CDR3 DNA reads TGCGCCAGCAGCTTGGCCGGGACAGGGGATGGCTACACCTTC.

The J gene is TRBJ1-3, the V gene TRBV27, with D unresolved. Germline lookup yields CDR1 MNHEY and CDR2 SMNVEV (reference sequence). The CDR3 contains 12 residues. V lost 7 bases to trimming and J lost 0 bases, with 4 bases between them. The CDR3 loop is CASMSSGNTIYF. The CDR3 bases are TGTGCCAGCATGAGCTCTGGAAACACCATATATTTT.

This chain links TRBV19 with TRBJ2-1; 13 nucleotides agree with TRBD2. This CDR3 contains 18 residues. Losses at the gene ends were 2 bases for V and 4 bases for J; bases not matched to a gene: 8. Looked up from germline, CDR1 is LNHDA and CDR2 is SQIVND (reference sequence). This chain's CDR3 is CASSITSGRVKAYNEQFF. The CDR3 DNA follows: TGTGCCAGTAGTATAACTAGCGGGAGGGTAAAGGCGTACAATGAGCAGTTCTTC.

The J gene is TRBJ2-1, the V gene TRBV5-4; TRBD2 aligns across 10 bases. V was pared by 6 bases and J by 7 bases, with 16 bases of the junction left unmatched. CDR3 length: 17 residues. CDR1 SGHNT and CDR2 YYREEE come from the germline V gene (reference sequence). The CDR3 DNA reads TGTGCCAGCAACCCAAGGACTAGCGGCTTTGTTAGGAATGAGCAGTTCTTC. This translates into CASNPRTSGFVRNEQFF.

The rearrangement links TRBV9 to TRBJ2-1; 13 bases fit TRBD2. J lost 2 bases, V lost 4 bases, and 3 bases had no gene match. The germline V gene has CDR1 SGDLS and CDR2 YYNGEE. The CDR3 runs 16 residues. The CDR3, as DNA: TGTGCCAGCAGCCCGGGGACTAGCGGGACCTACAATGAGCAGTTCTTC. This gives the protein CASSPGTSGTYNEQFF.

The chain combines TRBV11-3 with TRBJ2-5; D not certain. Trimming cost V 5 bases and J 1 base, with 17 bases left between them. The length of the CDR3 is 16 residues. The germline gives CDR1 SGHNT, CDR2 YENEEA. CDR3 in DNA: TGTGCCAGCAGCCCACGGGCCGGAAACATCCAAGAGACCCAGTACTTC. Translated, it gives CASSPRAGNIQETQYF.

V is TRBV19 and J is TRBJ1-2; D may be TRBD1 (6 bases). The V gene lost 7 bases and the J gene lost 4 bases, with 16 bases spanning the gap. Germline lookup yields CDR1 LNHDA and CDR2 SQIVND (reference sequence). This CDR3 contains 14 residues. CDR3 in amino acids: CASTQTGGRYGYTF. For the CDR3, the DNA is TGTGCCAGTACCCAGACAGGAGGTCGCTATGGCTACACCTTC.

The chain's CDR3 is CASRPTGTYGYTF. The DNA of the CDR3 is TGTGCCAGCAGGCCCACAGGGACCTATGGCTACACCTTC. The V gene is TRBV27, the J gene TRBJ1-2; maybe TRBD1 (6 bases). CDR1 MNHEY and CDR2 SMNVEV come from the germline V gene (reference sequence). V shed 6 bases and J shed 4 bases, with 12 bases lying between them. CDR3 size: 13 residues.

The gene calls are TRBV28 and TRBJ2-7; D unresolved. Deletions cut 6 bases from V and 7 bases from J, with 10 bases between. Looked up from germline, CDR1 is MDHEN and CDR2 is SYDVKM. The CDR3 runs to 11 residues. The CDR3 DNA sequence: TGTGCCAGCAGCCGACTTGGGGAGCAGTACTTC. This gives the protein CASSRLGEQYF.

The chain combines TRBV5-5 with TRBJ1-5; a possible D gene is TRBD1 (5 bases). This CDR3 has 14 residues. Germline V lookup: CDR1 SGHKS, CDR2 YYEKEE (reference sequence). V gave up 0 bases and J gave up 5 bases, with 9 bases separating them. Here the CDR3 DNA reads TGTGCCAGCAGCTTGGAGGGGTCCGATCAGCCCCAGCATTTT. It specifies CASSLEGSDQPQHF.

The V gene is TRBV9, the J gene TRBJ2-1, with D tentatively TRBD2 (6 bases). Germline values: CDR1 SGDLS, CDR2 YYNGEE. V lost 4 bases, J lost 2 bases, and 16 bases lay in between. The CDR3 loop spans 16 amino acids. This chain's CDR3 is CASSPSGGPTYNEQFF. CDR3 bases: TGTGCCAGCAGCCCCTCTGGAGGGCCCACCTACAATGAGCAGTTCTTC.

The chain recombines TRBV5-1 with TRBJ2-2, with no clear D. Germline values: CDR1 SGHRS, CDR2 YFSETQ. This CDR3 has 15 residues. V was clipped by 0 bases and J by 1 base, with 7 bases between them. The CDR3 coding sequence is TGCGCCAGCAGCTTGGACAGAGTGAACACCGGGGAGCTGTTTTTT. As protein: CASSLDRVNTGELFF.

V usage is TRBV28 and J usage is TRBJ1-5; D is undetermined. The CDR3 extends over 12 amino acids. V lost 6 bases, J lost 1 base, and 4 bases lay in between. The germline CDR1 and CDR2 sequences are MDHEN and SYDVKM. The CDR3 sequence: CASSTSNQPQHF. The CDR3, as DNA: TGTGCCAGCAGCACGAGCAATCAGCCCCAGCATTTT.

The rearrangement uses TRBV11-2 and TRBJ2-1; 7 nucleotides line up with TRBD2. The CDR3 contains 13 residues. Trimming took 1 base from V and 10 from J; bases not matched to a gene: 4. CDR1 and CDR2 (germline): SGHAT, FQNNGV. The CDR3 region has the DNA TGTGCCAGCAGCTTAGTAACGCGGGGGGAGCAGTTCTTC. As protein: CASSLVTRGEQFF.

With respect to this clone: A junction boundary mismatches the germline segment, possibly from a read error. Within the sample, other DNA sequences also encode this same CDR3. The CDR3 DNA sequence: TGTGCCAGTAGCTTAGTAGGACCGGACGGCTACGAGCAGTACTTC. Amino acids: CASSLVGPDGYEQYF. The genes are TRBV7-9 and TRBJ2-7, with D uncertain. The CDR3 consists of 15 residues. Germline CDR1 reads SEHNR; CDR2 reads FQNEAQ (reference sequence).

V and J are TRBV5-4 and TRBJ2-5, with 9 bases lining up with TRBD1. Germline V gives CDR1 SGHNT, CDR2 YYREEE (reference sequence). Trimming cost V 4 bases and J 5 bases; bases outside gene matches: 6. CDR3 length: 14 amino acids. The CDR3 sequence is CASSVTGGWETQYF. The CDR3 DNA reads TGTGCCAGCAGCGTCACAGGGGGCTGGGAGACCCAGTACTTC.

The gene calls are TRBV27 and TRBJ1-5, with D unresolved. V lost 5 bases and J 2 bases, leaving 19 bases between the germline ends. The CDR3 covers 17 residues. Germline V lookup: CDR1 MNHEY, CDR2 SMNVEV (reference sequence). CDR3 sequence reads: CASSPARTAMGNQPQHF. The CDR3 DNA follows: TGTGCCAGCAGTCCTGCAAGGACGGCCATGGGCAATCAGCCCCAGCATTTT.

The chain links TRBV28 to TRBJ2-7, with TRBD2 as a possible D gene (5 bases). The V and J ends lost 6 bases and 5 bases respectively, with 11 bases between them. From germline, CDR1 is MDHEN and CDR2 SYDVKM. The CDR3 consists of 12 residues. The CDR3 spells CASSRAGHEQYF. The CDR3 coding sequence is TGTGCCAGCAGCCGCGCGGGCCACGAGCAGTACTTC.

J is TRBJ1-6 and V is TRBV5-1; no definite D call. This CDR3 has 14 residues. Deletions cut 2 bases from V and 0 bases from J, with 3 bases between. Germline lookup yields CDR1 SGHRS and CDR2 YFSETQ. The CDR3 DNA is TGCGCCAGCAGCTTCAGCTCCTATAATTCACCCCTCCACTTT. This translates into CASSFSSYNSPLHF. The variable domain in full, with the rest retrieved from reference TRBV5-1 and TRBJ1-6, is KAGVTQTPRYLIKTRGQQVTLSCSPISGHRSVSWYQQTPGQGLQFLFEYFSETQRNKGNFPGRFSGRQFSNSRSEMNVSTLELGDSALYLCASSFSSYNSPLHFGNGTRLTVT.

Only one count was recorded for this clone. V gene TRBV30 combines with J gene TRBJ2-4; D is ambiguous. Trimming shortened V by 3 bases and J by 1 base, and 7 bases separated the two germline ends. This CDR3 has 13 residues. CDR1 and CDR2 (germline): GTSNPN, SVGIG (reference sequence). The CDR3 is CAWSLGAKNIQYF. The CDR3 DNA reads as TGTGCCTGGAGCCTCGGGGCCAAAAACATTCAGTACTTC. Full variable domain (rest looked up from reference TRBV30 and TRBJ2-4): SQTIHQWPATLVQPVGSPLSLECTVEGTSNPNLYWYRQAAGRGLQLLFYSVGIGQISSEVPQNLSASRPQDRQFILSSKKLLLSDSGFYLCAWSLGAKNIQYFGAGTRLSVL.

On this clone: Germline is not matched at one junction end, which may reflect a read error. V is TRBV7-7 and J is TRBJ2-5; 7 bases agree with TRBD1. The CDR3 is made up of 15 amino acids. Germline V gives CDR1 SSHAT, CDR2 FNYEAQ (reference sequence). The CDR3, as DNA: TGTGCTAGCAGCTTAGGAAGGACAGGCTACGAGACCCAGTACTTC. The encoded protein is CASSLGRTGYETQYF. Together with reference TRBV7-7 and TRBJ2-5, the CDR3 gives the full variable domain: GAGVSQSPRYKVTKRGQDVTLRCDPISSHATLYWYQQALGQGPEFLTYFNYEAQPDKSGLPSDRFSAERPEGSISTLTIQRTEQRDSAMYRCASSLGRTGYETQYFGPGTRLLVL.

V is TRBV5-1 and J is TRBJ2-2; 7 bases fit TRBD2. Germline values: CDR1 SGHRS, CDR2 YFSETQ. The CDR3 consists of 15 residues. V shed 5 bases, J shed 0 bases, and the junction held 4 bases outside the gene matches. The CDR3 region has the DNA TGCGCCAGCAGAGCGGGGACCTCGAACACCGGGGAGCTGTTTTTT. Translation: CASRAGTSNTGELFF.

The gene calls are TRBV7-2 and TRBJ2-3; 7 nucleotides agree with TRBD2. Germline V lookup: CDR1 SGHTA, CDR2 FQGNSA. V lost 5 bases, J lost 2 bases, and 7 bases stayed unmatched. CDR3 length: 15 residues. The CDR3 region has the DNA TGTGCCAGCAGCCTGACTGGGAGGGCCACAGATACGCAGTATTTT. The encoded protein is CASSLTGRATDTQYF.

The V gene is TRBV2, the J gene TRBJ2-7; the match to TRBD1 covers 7 bases. Per the germline V gene, CDR1 is SNHLY and CDR2 is FYNNEI. Unmatched junction bases numbered 5, after V lost 2 bases and J lost 13 bases. CDR3 length: 11 residues. The CDR3 loop reads CASSERDRRYF. The CDR3 DNA is TGTGCCAGCAGTGAAAGGGACAGAAGATACTTC.

This chain uses TRBV11-2 with TRBJ2-7; 7 bases map to TRBD2. The CDR3 runs 15 residues. The germline V gene has CDR1 SGHAT and CDR2 FQNNGV. J lost 7 bases, V lost 0 bases, and 9 bases had no gene match. The CDR3 DNA reads as TGTGCCAGCAGCTTAGAGCAGGGAGGGCCGGAGGAGCAGTACTTC. Encoded protein: CASSLEQGGPEEQYF. Full variable domain (rest looked up from reference TRBV11-2 and TRBJ2-7): EAGVAQSPRYKIIEKRQSVAFWCNPISGHATLYWYQQILGQGPKLLIQFQNNGVVDDSQLPKDRFSAERLKGVDSTLKIQPAKLEDSAVYLCASSLEQGGPEEQYFGPGTRLTVT.

This clone was counted once. V gene TRBV5-8 combines with J gene TRBJ2-1; 8 bases fit TRBD2. J gave up 5 bases and V 3 bases, and 10 bases lay outside the gene matches. The CDR3 spans 16 residues. Germline V lookup: CDR1 SGHTS, CDR2 YDEGEE. The CDR3 DNA follows: TGTGCCAGCAGCTATAACCGGGAGGGACGACACAATGAGCAGTTCTTC. Protein product: CASSYNREGRHNEQFF.

This clone was picked up one time. J is TRBJ2-5 and V is TRBV27; D uncertain. Germline values: CDR1 MNHEY, CDR2 SMNVEV (reference sequence). V dropped 4 bases and J dropped 4 bases, with 10 bases sitting between them. The CDR3 totals 13 residues. The CDR3 DNA follows: TGTGCCAGCAGTTCATCCTTAACAGAGACCCAGTACTTC. Its protein is CASSSSLTETQYF.

V usage is TRBV18 and J usage is TRBJ2-7; D not certain. This CDR3 is built from 12 residues. Looked up from germline, CDR1 is KGHSH and CDR2 is LQKENI. With 3 bases removed from V and 6 bases from J, the gap between germline ends came to 9 bases. CDR3 nucleotide sequence: TGTGCCAGCTCACCTCTTTCAGGCGAGCAGTACTTC. Encoded protein: CASSPLSGEQYF.

Notes on this clone: Other DNA variants within this sample encode the same CDR3. The chain links TRBV9 to TRBJ2-7; TRBD2 matches 10 bases. The germline gives CDR1 SGDLS, CDR2 YYNGEE. The J segment lost 1 base and the V segment lost 0 bases, leaving 1 base of the junction unmatched. The CDR3 is 15 residues long. CDR3 sequence reads: CASSVGLAGSYEQYF. The CDR3 bases are TGTGCCAGCAGCGTAGGACTAGCGGGTTCCTACGAGCAGTACTTC.

The genes are TRBV4-3 and TRBJ2-5; 8 bases are a match to TRBD1. This CDR3 contains 15 residues. V lost 4 bases to trimming and J lost 2 bases; unmatched junction nucleotides: 6. Germline assignment: CDR1 LGHNA and CDR2 YSLEER. CDR3 sequence: CASSPGRGLQETQYF. CDR3 bases: TGCGCCAGCAGCCCCGGCAGGGGGCTTCAAGAGACCCAGTACTTC.